Sequencing of this T cell receptor (beta chain) was carried out in a study of OX40 agonist ivuxolimab in advanced cancers. Study information: A male proportion of around 86% was recorded, with mean age about 62 years and range 23 to 79.

General study points: There was clonal expansion of CD4+ and CD8+ blood T cells by week 6 at 0.1 to 3.0 mg/kg.

Sampled blood was obtained at baseline, cycle 4 day 1, and cycle 7 day 1. Produced via immunoSEQ multiplex PCR; TCRdb's table is partial and in-frame only. The table has about 79,000 clones, 94% seen once. On this clone itself: As yet, its antigen is unknown.

CDR3 length equals 19 residues. From germline, CDR1 is LGHNA and CDR2 YSLEER. With 1 base removed from V and 2 bases from J, the gap between germline ends came to 23 bases. J is TRBJ1-2 and V is TRBV4-3; unclear D gene. The source of this sequence is an adult with an advanced solid tumor such as melanoma, head and neck, liver or kidney cancer. The sample here was CD4+ or CD8+ T cells sorted from blood, taken in a trial of the OX40 agonist ivuxolimab. The CDR3 DNA follows: TGCGCCAGCAGCCAAGGATTTCCATCTTTGGACGCAGGAAACTATGGCTACACCTTC. Its protein is CASSQGFPSLDAGNYGYTF.